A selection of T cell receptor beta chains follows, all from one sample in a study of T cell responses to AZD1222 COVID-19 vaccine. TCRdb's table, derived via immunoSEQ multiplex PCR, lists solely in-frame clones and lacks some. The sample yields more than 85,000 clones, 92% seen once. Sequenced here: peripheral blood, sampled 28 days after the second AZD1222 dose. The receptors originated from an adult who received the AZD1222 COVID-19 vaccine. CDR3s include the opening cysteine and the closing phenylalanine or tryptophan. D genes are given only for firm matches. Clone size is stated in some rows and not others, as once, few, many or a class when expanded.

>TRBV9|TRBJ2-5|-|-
TGTGCCAGCAGCCCCTGGGACTTGGCACGGGAGACCCAGTACTTC
CASSPWDLARETQYF
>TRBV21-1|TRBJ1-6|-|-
TGTGCCAGCAGCAAAGGAGGCACACCCCTCCACTTT
CASSKGGTPLHF
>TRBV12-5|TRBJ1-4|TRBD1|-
TGTGCTAGTGGTAGAAAGGGACAGGGGGCGCCCAGAACTAATGAAAAACTGTTTTTT
CASGRKGQGAPRTNEKLFF
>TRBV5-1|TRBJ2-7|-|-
TGCGCCAGCAGCTCCAATGGATACGAGCAGTACTTC
CASSSNGYEQYF
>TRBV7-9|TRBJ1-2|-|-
TGTGCCAGCAATCCAACCCGAGTTGGGAATATCGATGGCTACACCTTC
CASNPTRVGNIDGYTF
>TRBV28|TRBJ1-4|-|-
TGTGCCAGCAGTTTCCGAGGAGCTAATGAAAAACTGTTTTTT
CASSFRGANEKLFF
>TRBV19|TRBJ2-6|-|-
TGTGCCAGTAGTACCGTGACAGGCCAATCTGGGGCCAACGTCCTGACTTTC
CASSTVTGQSGANVLTF
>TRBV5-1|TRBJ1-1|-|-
TGCGCCAGCAGCCTTGACAGCGCGAACACTGAAGCTTTCTTT
CASSLDSANTEAFF
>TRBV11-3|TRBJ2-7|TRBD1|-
TGTGCCAGCAGCTTAGAAGGTCTGGGACAGGGTGAGGCCGAGCAGTACTTC
CASSLEGLGQGEAEQYF
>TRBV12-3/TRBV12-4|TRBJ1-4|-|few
TGTGCCAGCAGTAACTTCGGGGGTGAAAAACTGTTTTTT
CASSNFGGEKLFF
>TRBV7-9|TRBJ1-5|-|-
TGTGCCAGCAGCTTAGGGTCGCAGCCCCAGCATTTT
CASSLGSQPQHF
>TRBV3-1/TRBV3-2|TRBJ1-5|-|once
TGTGCCAGCAGCCAAGCCAATCAGCCCCAGCATTTT
CASSQANQPQHF
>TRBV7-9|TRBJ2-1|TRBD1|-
TGTGCCAGCACCAAGGGACAGAATTTTTACAATGAGCAGTTCTTC
CASTKGQNFYNEQFF
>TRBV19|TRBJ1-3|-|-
TGTGCCAGTAGTATCGGGGACTCTGGAAACACCATATATTTT
CASSIGDSGNTIYF
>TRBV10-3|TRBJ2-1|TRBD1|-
TGTGCCATCACGGGACAGGGGGGGTGGAACGGAGGGTACAATGAGCAGTTCTTC
CAITGQGGWNGGYNEQFF
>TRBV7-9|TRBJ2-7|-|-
TGTGCCAGCAGCTTAGCGCCCGATTCCTACGAGCAGTACTTC
CASSLAPDSYEQYF
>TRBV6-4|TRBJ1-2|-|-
TGTGCCAGCAGTGCCTCAATTGGCTATGGCTACACCTTC
CASSASIGYGYTF
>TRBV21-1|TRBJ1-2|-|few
TGTGCCAGCAGCAAAGCCGGACGGGGCTATGGCTACACCTTC
CASSKAGRGYGYTF
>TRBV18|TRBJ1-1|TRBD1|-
TGTGCCAGCTACCCGGGACAGGGGGCGGGAGGACCTGAAGCTTTCTTT
CASYPGQGAGGPEAFF
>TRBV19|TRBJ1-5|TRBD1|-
TGTGCCAGTAGTACCCACCGGGACAGGGTTCAGCCCCAGCATTTT
CASSTHRDRVQPQHF
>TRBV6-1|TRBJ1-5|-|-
TGTGCCAGCAGTGAGGGGGGGGGTAATCAGCCCCAGCATTTT
CASSEGGGNQPQHF
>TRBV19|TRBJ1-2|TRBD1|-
TGTGCCAGTATCCGGGACAGGGGGCGTAACTATGGCTACACCTTC
CASIRDRGRNYGYTF
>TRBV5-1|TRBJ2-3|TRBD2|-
TGCGCCAGCAGCTTGGGGCTAGCGGGGTTGTCAGATACGCAGTATTTT
CASSLGLAGLSDTQYF
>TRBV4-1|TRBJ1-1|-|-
TGCGCCAGCAGCCTTACGGGGGGTTTCACTGAAGCTTTCTTT
CASSLTGGFTEAFF
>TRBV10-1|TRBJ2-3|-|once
TGCGCCAGCAGTGAGTCCCAGGGGAGCACAGATACGCAGTATTTT
CASSESQGSTDTQYF
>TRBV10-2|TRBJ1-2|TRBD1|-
TGCGCCAGCAGTGAGTCTTCAGGGGGCTGGGGCTACACCTTC
CASSESSGGWGYTF
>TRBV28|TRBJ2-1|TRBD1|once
TGTGCCAGCAGTTTATACAGGGACAGCGGTGAGCAGTTCTTC
CASSLYRDSGEQFF
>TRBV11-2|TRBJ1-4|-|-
TGTGCCAGCAGCTACAGCCATGGCTGGATGCCCACAACTAATGAAAAACTGTTTTTT
CASSYSHGWMPTTNEKLFF
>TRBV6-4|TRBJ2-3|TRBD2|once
TGTGCCAGCAGACCACTAGCGGGGGGCACAGATACGCAGTATTTT
CASRPLAGGTDTQYF
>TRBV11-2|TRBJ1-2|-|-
TGTGCCAGCAGCCACGGCAGGGAGGCGTATGGCTACACCTTC
CASSHGREAYGYTF
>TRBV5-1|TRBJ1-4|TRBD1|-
TGCGCCAGCAGCCCGACGGACAGGAATGAAAAACTGTTTTTT
CASSPTDRNEKLFF
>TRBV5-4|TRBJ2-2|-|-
TGTGCCAGCAGGCTCCAACCCACCGGGGAGCTGTTTTTT
CASRLQPTGELFF
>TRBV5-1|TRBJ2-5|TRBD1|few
TGCGCCAGCAGCGGGGGCAGGGACAGCCAAGAGACCCAGTACTTC
CASSGGRDSQETQYF
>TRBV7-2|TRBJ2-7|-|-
TGTGCCAGCAGCTTAGCACCGGGGTTGTACGAGCAGTACTTC
CASSLAPGLYEQYF
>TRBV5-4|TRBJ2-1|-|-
TGTGCCAGCAGCTTGGCGAGTGCAGGGCGGCGTAATGAGCAGTTCTTC
CASSLASAGRRNEQFF
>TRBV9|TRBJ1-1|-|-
TGTGCCAGCAGCGTTGGATCTGCGGACACTGAAGCTTTCTTT
CASSVGSADTEAFF
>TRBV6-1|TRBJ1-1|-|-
TGTGCCAGCAGTGAACGGTACACTGAAGCTTTCTTT
CASSERYTEAFF
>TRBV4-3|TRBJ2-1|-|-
TGCGCCAGCAGCCAAGATTATTACCACAATGAGCAGTTCTTC
CASSQDYYHNEQFF
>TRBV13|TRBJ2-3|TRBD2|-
TGTGCCAGCAGCCAAGTCCAGTGGGGGGGGTTCAATTCAGATACGCAGTATTTT
CASSQVQWGGFNSDTQYF
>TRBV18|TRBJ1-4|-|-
TGTGCCAGCTCACCATCGGGGAGGGAAGGAAAACTGTTTTTT
CASSPSGREGKLFF
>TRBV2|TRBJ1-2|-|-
TGTGCCAGCCTAAAAAACCCGGGGGGGGAATATGGCTACACCTTC
CASLKNPGGEYGYTF
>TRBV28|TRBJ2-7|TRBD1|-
TGTGCCAGCAGTTTTTCCTCCCCCGGGACAGGGGGCAACGAGCAGTACTTC
CASSFSSPGTGGNEQYF
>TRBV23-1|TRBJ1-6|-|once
TGCGCCAGCAGTCAATCGACAGGCCCCCCGTCGAATTCACCCCTCCACTTT
CASSQSTGPPSNSPLHF
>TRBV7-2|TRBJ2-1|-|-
TGTGCCAGCAGCTTACAGAGGGTCGGAAACAATGAGCAGTTCTTC
CASSLQRVGNNEQFF
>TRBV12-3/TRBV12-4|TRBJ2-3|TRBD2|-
TGTGCCAGCAGCACGGGGGGGGCAGATACGCAGTATTTT
CASSTGGADTQYF
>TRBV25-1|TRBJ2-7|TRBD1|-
TGTGCCAGCAGTGCCTTGGGACAGGGGGGCTACGAGCAGTACTTC
CASSALGQGGYEQYF
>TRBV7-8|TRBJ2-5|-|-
TGTGCCAGCAGCCGAGGGCAGGGAGGTGTGGAGACCCAGTACTTC
CASSRGQGGVETQYF
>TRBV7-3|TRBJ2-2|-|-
TGTGCCAGCAGCTTAAACTTGGCGAACACCGGGGAGCTGTTTTTT
CASSLNLANTGELFF
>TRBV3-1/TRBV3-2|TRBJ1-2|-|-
TGTGCCAGCAGCCAAGAACGTTCGGGCTACACCTTC
CASSQERSGYTF
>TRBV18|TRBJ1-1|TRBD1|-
TGTGCCAGCTCACCAGGGGCAGGGGGAGGTACTGAAGCTTTCTTT
CASSPGAGGGTEAFF
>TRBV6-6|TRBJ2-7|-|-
TGTGCCAGCGTGGCGAGCGAGGGGATGGGCTCCTACGAGCAGTACTTC
CASVASEGMGSYEQYF